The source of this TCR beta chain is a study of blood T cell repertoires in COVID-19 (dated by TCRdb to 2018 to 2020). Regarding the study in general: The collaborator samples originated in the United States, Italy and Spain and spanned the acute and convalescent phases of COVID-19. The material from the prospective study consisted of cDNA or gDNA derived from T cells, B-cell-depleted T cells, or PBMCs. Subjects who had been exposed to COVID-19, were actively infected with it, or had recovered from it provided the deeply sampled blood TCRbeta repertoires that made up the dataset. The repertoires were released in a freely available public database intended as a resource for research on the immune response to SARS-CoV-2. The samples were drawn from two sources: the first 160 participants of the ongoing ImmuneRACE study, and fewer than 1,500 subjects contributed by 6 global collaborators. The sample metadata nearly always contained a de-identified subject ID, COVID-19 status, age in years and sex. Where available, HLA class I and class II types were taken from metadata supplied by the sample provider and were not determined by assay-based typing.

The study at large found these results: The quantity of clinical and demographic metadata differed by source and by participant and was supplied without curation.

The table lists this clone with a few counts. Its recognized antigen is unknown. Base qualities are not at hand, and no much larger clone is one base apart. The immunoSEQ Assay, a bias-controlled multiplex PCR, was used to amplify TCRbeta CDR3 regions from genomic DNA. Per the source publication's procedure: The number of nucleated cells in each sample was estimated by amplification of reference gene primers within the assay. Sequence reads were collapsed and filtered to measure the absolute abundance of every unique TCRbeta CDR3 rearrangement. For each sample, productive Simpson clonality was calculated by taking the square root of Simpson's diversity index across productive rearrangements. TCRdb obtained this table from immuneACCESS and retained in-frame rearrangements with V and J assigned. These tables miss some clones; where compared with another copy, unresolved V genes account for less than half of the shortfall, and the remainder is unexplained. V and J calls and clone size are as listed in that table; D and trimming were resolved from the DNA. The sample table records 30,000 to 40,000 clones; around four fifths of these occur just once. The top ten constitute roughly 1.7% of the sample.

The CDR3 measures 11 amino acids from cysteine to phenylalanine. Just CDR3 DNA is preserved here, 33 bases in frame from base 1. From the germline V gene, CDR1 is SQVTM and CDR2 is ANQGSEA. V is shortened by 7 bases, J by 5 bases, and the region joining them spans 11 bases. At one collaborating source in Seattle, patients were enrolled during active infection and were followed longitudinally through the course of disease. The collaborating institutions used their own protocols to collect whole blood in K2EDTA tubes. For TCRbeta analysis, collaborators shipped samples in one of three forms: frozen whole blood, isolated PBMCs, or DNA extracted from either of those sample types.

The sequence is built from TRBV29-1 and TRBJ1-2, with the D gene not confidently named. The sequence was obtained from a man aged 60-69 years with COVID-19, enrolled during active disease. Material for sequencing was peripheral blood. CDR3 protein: CSGSRDYGYTF. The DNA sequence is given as TGCAGCGGGTCACGAGATTATGGCTACACCTTC. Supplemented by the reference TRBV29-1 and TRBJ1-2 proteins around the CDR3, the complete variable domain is SAVISQKPSRDICQRGTSLTIQCQVDSQVTMMFWYRQQPGQSLTLIATANQGSEATYESGFVIDKFPISRPNLTFSTLTVSNMSPEDSSIYLCSGSRDYGYTFGSGTRLTVV.